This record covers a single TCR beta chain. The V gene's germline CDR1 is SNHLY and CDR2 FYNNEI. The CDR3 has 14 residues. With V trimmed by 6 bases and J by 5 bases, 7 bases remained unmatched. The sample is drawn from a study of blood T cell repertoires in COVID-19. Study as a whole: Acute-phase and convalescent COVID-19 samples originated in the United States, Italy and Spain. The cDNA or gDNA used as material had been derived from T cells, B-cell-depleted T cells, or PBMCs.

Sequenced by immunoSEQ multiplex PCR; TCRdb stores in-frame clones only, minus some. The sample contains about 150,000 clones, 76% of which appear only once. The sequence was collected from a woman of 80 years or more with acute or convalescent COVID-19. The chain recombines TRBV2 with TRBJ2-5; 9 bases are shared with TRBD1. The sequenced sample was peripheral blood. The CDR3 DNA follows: TGTGCCAGCAGGCCCACAGGGGGCGGGGAGACCCAGTACTTC. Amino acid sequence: CASRPTGGGETQYF.